The present T cell receptor (beta chain) was sequenced within a study of CD8+ T cells in alopecia areata. Study details: Tofacitinib dosing lasted 6 to 18 months, which was then followed by 6 months off drug. Study-level points and caveats: Lesional scalp displayed greater clonality than normal scalp, most notably in alopecia totalis/universalis.

Once RNA had been extracted, it was reverse transcribed into cDNA to act as the sequencing template. Clones were read by immunoSEQ multiplex PCR, and TCRdb kept only the in-frame ones, dropping some. The data show roughly 180,000 clones, with roughly 60% seen just once and 1.5% to 2% held by the top ten. Worth noting for this clone: Its antigen is as yet unknown.

The CDR3 has 13 residues. CDR1 is SQVTM and CDR2 is ANQGSEA in the germline V gene. Trimming shortened V by 6 bases and J by 4 bases, and 12 bases separated the two germline ends. The source is a human donor with alopecia areata. The chain is built from TRBV29-1 and TRBJ2-2, with D maybe TRBD1 (6 bases). The sequencing here drew on CD4+ T cells sorted from blood, taken at week 0. CDR3 in DNA: TGCAGCGTACTCCAGGGGAGCACCGGGGAGCTGTTTTTT. Its protein product is CSVLQGSTGELFF.